One and the same sample provided the 18 T cell receptor beta chains below, sequenced in a study of T cell repertoires in cytomegalovirus infection. TCRdb recomputed calls from the reads with MiXCR, one row per CDR3 protein. Of around 280,000 distinct CDR3 sequences in the sample, approximately 15% are singletons; the top ten hold 8.8%. The specimen was PBMCs. These receptors came from a human donor in good health (CMV status not recorded). Some clones in this sample may be carry-over from other donors' samples.

The rearrangement joins TRBV5-5 to TRBJ2-3, with D uncertain. The V end lost 3 bases, the J end lost 4 bases, and 9 bases lay between the germline ends. CDR1 SGHKS and CDR2 YYEKEE come from the germline V gene (reference sequence). This CDR3 contains 13 residues. DNA of the CDR3: TGTGCCAGCAGCTCTAATAGTCCAGATACGCAGTATTTT. As protein: CASSSNSPDTQYF.

This clonotype was seen at least ten times. The CDR3 spells CASSRTFSGGSYEQYF. In DNA form, the CDR3 reads TGTGCCAGCAGCCGAACTTTTAGCGGGGGGTCCTACGAGCAGTACTTC. This rearrangement joins TRBV7-2 to TRBJ2-7, with 10 bases identical to TRBD2. J lost 1 base, V lost 5 bases, and 8 bases had no gene match. Germline values: CDR1 SGHTA, CDR2 FQGNSA. The length of the CDR3 is 16 residues.

V and J are TRBV18 and TRBJ2-1, with D perhaps matching TRBD1 (6 bases). Germline CDR1 KGHSH, CDR2 LQKENI. The CDR3 is 15 residues long. The ends were cut back, 5 bases at V and 4 bases at J, with 15 bases in the middle. In nucleotides, the CDR3 is TGTGCCAGCTCAGTGCAGGGGTCTAATTACAATGAGCAGTTCTTC. Protein: CASSVQGSNYNEQFF.

The chain carries TRBV29-1 and TRBJ1-1; no clear D gene. Germline V gene lookup returns CDR1 SQVTM and CDR2 ANQGSEA. This CDR3 has 13 residues. Trimming stripped 4 bases from V and 1 base from J, with 10 bases between. The CDR3 reads CSVVQAANTEAFF. The CDR3 nucleotides read TGCAGCGTTGTCCAGGCAGCGAACACTGAAGCTTTCTTT.

As to this clonotype: Possible read error: a much larger clone is one base away. The gene calls are TRBV7-2 and TRBJ1-6; D may be TRBD1 (5 bases). Germline assignment: CDR1 SGHTA and CDR2 FQGNSA. This CDR3 is 15 amino acids long. Trimming left V 5 bases short and J 6 bases short, with 14 bases between. The CDR3 spells CASSESRTINSPLHF. CDR3 coding DNA: TGTGCCAGCAGCGAGTCCAGGACAATTAATTCACCCCTCCACTTT.

V gene TRBV12-3 or TRBV12-4 combines with J gene TRBJ2-4; 14 nucleotides match TRBD2. The CDR3 runs 15 residues. With V trimmed by 6 bases and J by 9 bases, 7 bases remained unmatched. The CDR3: CASSQTSGGASIQYF. The CDR3 DNA reads as TGTGCCAGCAGCCAGACTAGCGGGGGGGCCAGCATTCAGTACTTC.

Comments on this clonotype: A read error may explain this, as a much larger clone is one base away. This sequence joins TRBV15 and TRBJ2-4; TRBD1 agrees at 7 bases. V gave up 3 bases and J gave up 10 bases; unmatched junction bases: 15. The CDR3 is 16 residues long. Germline V lookup: CDR1 LNHNV, CDR2 YYDKDF (reference sequence). The CDR3 coding sequence is TGTGCCACCAGCAGTGCTGATGGGGGACAGCGCGGGATTCAGTACTTC. Encoded protein: CATSSADGGQRGIQYF.

There are many counts of this clonotype. The V gene is TRBV28, the J gene TRBJ2-1, with D possibly matching TRBD2 (6 bases). The CDR3 is made up of 16 amino acids. Germline V CDR1 and CDR2: MDHEN, SYDVKM. The V and J ends lost 3 bases and 2 bases respectively, with 14 bases between them. CDR3 region: CASSFGLRGPYNEQFF. Here the CDR3 DNA reads TGTGCCAGCAGTTTTGGTTTGCGGGGACCCTACAATGAGCAGTTCTTC.

This clonotype was observed a handful of times. DNA for the CDR3: TGTGCCAGCAGCTTAAAGCTAGATCAGCCCCAGCATTTT. Its translation is CASSLKLDQPQHF. The chain combines TRBV7-3 with TRBJ1-5; D is undetermined. V was clipped by 1 base and J by 5 bases, with 6 bases between them. The length of the CDR3 is 13 residues. Per the germline V gene, CDR1 is SGHTA and CDR2 is FQGTGA.

Many counts were recorded for this clonotype. The rearrangement links TRBV7-9 to TRBJ1-4, with D possibly matching TRBD1 (6 bases). CDR3 length: 14 amino acids. Trimming pared 2 bases from V and 5 bases from J, leaving 9 bases between. Germline V gene data show CDR1 as SEHNR and CDR2 as FQNEAQ (reference sequence). Here the CDR3 DNA reads TGTGCCAGCAGCTTAACTACAGGGAATGAAAAACTGTTTTTT. This sequence encodes CASSLTTGNEKLFF.

This chain joins TRBV6-5 and TRBJ2-1, with D possibly TRBD2 on 5 matching bases. CDR1 is MNHEY, CDR2 SVGAGI, per germline. Trimming took off 2 bases at V and 9 bases at J, with 14 bases between the two ends. This CDR3 has 14 residues. CDR3 in amino acids: CASSYGREGGEQFF. Written as DNA, the CDR3 is TGTGCCAGCAGTTACGGTCGGGAAGGCGGTGAGCAGTTCTTC.

V is TRBV9 and J is TRBJ2-7; 10 bases agree with TRBD1. Per the germline V gene, CDR1 is SGDLS and CDR2 is YYNGEE. The CDR3 extends over 16 amino acids. V lost 0 bases, J lost 4 bases, and 7 bases stayed unmatched. The CDR3 bases are TGTGCCAGCAGCGTAGGGGGACAGGGGAATATGTACGAGCAGTACTTC. This encodes CASSVGGQGNMYEQYF.

The CDR3 nucleotides are TGTGCCAGCGGTCTGGAGGGTTTCAGGCACGAGCAGTACTTC. Protein product: CASGLEGFRHEQYF. The rearrangement links TRBV28 to TRBJ2-7; TRBD2 is a possible D gene (6 bases). The V and J ends lost 8 bases and 5 bases respectively, with 19 bases between them. Germline lookup yields CDR1 MDHEN and CDR2 SYDVKM. The CDR3 spans 14 residues.

Ten or more counts support this clonotype. J is TRBJ1-2 and V is TRBV6-1, with 8 bases that match TRBD1. Germline V gene lookup returns CDR1 MNHNS and CDR2 SASEGT. V gave up 6 bases and J gave up 3 bases; unmatched junction bases: 6. The CDR3 length is 14 residues. CDR3 nucleotide sequence: TGTGCCAGCAGCAGGGGGCCATCGGACTATGGCTACACCTTC. It is translated as CASSRGPSDYGYTF.

This clonotype appeared many times. The rearrangement joins TRBV6-5 to TRBJ2-5; 7 positions match TRBD1. The CDR3 consists of 13 residues. Per the germline V gene, CDR1 is MNHEY and CDR2 is SVGAGI. Unmatched junction bases numbered 6, after V lost 6 bases and J lost 5 bases. The CDR3 here is CASRKTGLETQYF. CDR3 bases: TGTGCCAGCAGAAAGACAGGGCTGGAGACCCAGTACTTC.

This clonotype was seen a handful of times. The chain has TRBV28 and TRBJ1-5, with D unresolved. From germline, CDR1 is MDHEN and CDR2 SYDVKM. V lost 2 bases and J lost 4, with 12 bases in between. This CDR3 has 15 residues. The CDR3 is CASSLRSSANQPQHF. Here the CDR3 DNA reads TGTGCCAGCAGTTTAAGATCCAGTGCAAATCAGCCCCAGCATTTT.

The DNA of the CDR3 is TGCAGTGCACCCCAGGGGACAGGAGGCTACACCTTC. Translated, it gives CSAPQGTGGYTF. This chain connects TRBV20-1 to TRBJ1-2, with 8 bases matching TRBD1. CDR1 is DFQATT and CDR2 is SNEGSKA in the germline V gene (reference sequence). The CDR3 is 12 amino acids. The ends lost 6 bases at V and 8 bases at J; junction bases unmatched: 8.

In its sample, this clonotype was seen many times. The rearrangement joins TRBV2 to TRBJ1-5, with D possibly matching TRBD1 (5 bases). Germline CDR1 is SNHLY and CDR2 is FYNNEI. V dropped 3 bases and J dropped 3 bases, with 12 bases sitting between them. CDR3 length: 15 amino acids. The CDR3 DNA reads TGTGCCAGCAGTGATCAGGGTAGACTCAATCAGCCCCAGCATTTT. Its translation: CASSDQGRLNQPQHF.